A single T cell receptor beta chain is shown here with its context. TCRdb's copy holds only in-frame clones and misses some; the assay was immunoSEQ multiplex PCR. In the table there are about 210,000 clones, around 83% of which are singletons. The record originates from a study of blood T cell repertoires in COVID-19. Whole-study context: Some COVID-19 samples were acute and others convalescent; all came from the United States, Italy and Spain.

CDR3 length: 14 amino acids. Trimming cost V 8 bases and J 1 base; bases outside gene matches: 4. CDR1 and CDR2 (germline): SNHLY, FYNNEI. The clonotype was recovered from a man between 45 and 60 years old with active or convalescent COVID-19. The specimen was peripheral blood. The V and J genes are TRBV2 and TRBJ2-5; 10 bases are shared with TRBD1. In DNA form, the CDR3 reads TGTGCCAGCTCACGGGACAGGGGCCAAGAGACCCAGTACTTC. Translated, it gives CASSRDRGQETQYF.